This T cell receptor beta chain was identified in a study of blood T cell repertoires in COVID-19. At the level of the study: Acute-phase and convalescent COVID-19 samples originated in the United States, Italy and Spain. The cDNA or gDNA used as material had been derived from T cells, B-cell-depleted T cells, or PBMCs.

This CDR3 has 13 residues. Trimming took 6 bases from V and 4 from J; bases not matched to a gene: 5. Authors' data handling: Reference gene primer amplification in the assay estimated nucleated cell counts. The data were produced by immunoSEQ multiplex PCR, yet TCRdb's version contains in-frame clones alone and is incomplete. V and J calls and clone size are those listed in that table; D and trimming were worked out from the DNA. The table records around 120,000 clones, around 84% of them present only once. This clonotype was obtained from a human donor in a cohort sampled during active COVID-19. The chain joins TRBV12-3 or TRBV12-4 to TRBJ1-1; TRBD1 aligns across 7 bases. The source material was peripheral blood. Here the CDR3 reads CASSSTGSTEAFF. The CDR3 bases are TGTGCCAGCAGCTCGACAGGGTCCACTGAAGCTTTCTTT.